Presented here are 31 T cell receptor beta chains from one specimen sequenced in a study of shared T cell receptors in the human thymus. Profiled with immunoSEQ multiplex PCR; TCRdb holds only in-frame clones, not every one. The sample holds about 660,000 clones; 88% are singletons and the top ten take around 0.0099%. The data also belong to a second study, concerning human thymus T cells.

Sequencing used thymocytes. The receptors originated from a boy younger than two with a congenital heart defect.

This chain joins TRBV7-3 and TRBJ2-7, with 7 bases aligning to TRBD2. Trimming at V came to 4 bases and at J to 4 bases, leaving 7 bases not matched to a gene. Germline CDR1 SGHTA, CDR2 FQGTGA. The CDR3 is made up of 14 amino acids. This CDR3 reads CASSSWTRGYEQYF. For the CDR3, the DNA is TGTGCCAGCAGCTCCTGGACTAGGGGATACGAGCAGTACTTC.

This clone appeared a single time. This chain links TRBV14 with TRBJ2-7; the match to TRBD2 covers 9 bases. The CDR3 covers 17 residues. J lost 1 base, V lost 3 bases, and 10 bases had no gene match. Per germline, CDR1 SGHDN and CDR2 FVKESK. Here the CDR3 DNA reads TGTGCCAGCAGCCAGAAGGGGGCTAGCGGGGTTTCCTACGAGCAGTACTTC. This encodes CASSQKGASGVSYEQYF.

J is TRBJ2-7 and V is TRBV9, with 9 bases lining up with TRBD1. Germline loops: CDR1 SGDLS, CDR2 YYNGEE. There are 14 residues in the CDR3. V was clipped by 3 bases and J by 1 base; unmatched bases: 2. The CDR3 loop reads CASSEGQGSYEQYF. In nucleotides, the CDR3 is TGTGCCAGCAGCGAGGGACAGGGTTCCTACGAGCAGTACTTC.

J is TRBJ2-1 and V is TRBV7-9, with 11 bases matching TRBD1. J was trimmed by 2 bases and V by 3 bases; bases with no gene match: 6. The CDR3 length is 17 residues. Germline V gene sequence: CDR1 SEHNR, CDR2 FQNEAQ (reference sequence). The CDR3 sequence: CASSFARDRGAYNEQFF. The CDR3 DNA reads TGTGCCAGCAGCTTCGCGCGGGACAGGGGGGCCTACAATGAGCAGTTCTTC. Variable domain in full (rest from reference TRBV7-9 and TRBJ2-1): DTGVSQNPRHKITKRGQNVTFRCDPISEHNRLYWYRQTLGQGPEFLTYFQNEAQLEKSRLLSDRFSAERPKGSFSTLEIQRTEQGDSAMYLCASSFARDRGAYNEQFFGPGTRLTVL.

The rearrangement links TRBV7-2 to TRBJ2-7; D may be TRBD2 (6 bases). Trimming removed 5 bases from V and 2 bases from J, with 19 bases in between. Germline CDR1 is SGHTA and CDR2 is FQGNSA. CDR3 length: 16 amino acids. The CDR3 coding sequence is TGTGCCAGCAGCCCAGGCGGGGTCCCGAGAGCCTACGAGCAGTACTTC. Its translation is CASSPGGVPRAYEQYF.

The chain recombines TRBV18 with TRBJ2-1, with TRBD1 matching over 8 bases. In germline, CDR1 is KGHSH, CDR2 LQKENI. Germline trimming cut 3 bases from V and 5 bases from J; bases unmatched to any gene: 9. This CDR3 contains 16 residues. DNA of the CDR3: TGTGCCAGCTCACCTGGCGGACAGGGATGGGACAATGAGCAGTTCTTC. Translation: CASSPGGQGWDNEQFF.

The chain has TRBV12-5 and TRBJ1-5; D perhaps matches TRBD1 (5 bases). With 1 base removed from V and 2 bases from J, the gap between germline ends came to 21 bases. The CDR3 is 19 amino acids. Germline CDR1 LGHNT, CDR2 FRNRAP. In DNA, the CDR3 is TGTGCTAGTGGTTTGGACAATCCCCCCCGGGGGGAGGGCAATCAGCCCCAGCATTTT. Its protein product is CASGLDNPPRGEGNQPQHF.

This sequence joins TRBV5-1 and TRBJ2-6; 12 nucleotides align to TRBD1. The length of the CDR3 is 18 residues. Germline CDR1 reads SGHRS; CDR2 reads YFSETQ. The V and J ends lost 0 bases and 4 bases, in that order; junction bases with no gene match: 5. The CDR3 DNA reads TGCGCCAGCAGCTTGGTGGGGGACAGGGGGCAGGGGGCCAACGTCCTGACTTTC. Translated: CASSLVGDRGQGANVLTF.

The chain has TRBV6-5 and TRBJ2-7, with 7 bases lining up with TRBD2. CDR1 MNHEY and CDR2 SVGAGI come from the germline V gene. V gave up 8 bases and J gave up 3 bases; unmatched junction bases: 13. This CDR3 is built from 15 residues. DNA of the CDR3: TGTGCCAGCTCTGTACTAGGCGGGAGTGGCTACGAGCAGTACTTC. Protein sequence: CASSVLGGSGYEQYF.

The gene calls are TRBV4-2 and TRBJ1-4; D is unclear. V was trimmed by 4 bases and J by 7 bases, leaving 13 bases between them. The germline V gene has CDR1 LGHNA and CDR2 YNFKEQ. The CDR3 extends over 14 amino acids. The CDR3 nucleotides are TGTGCCAGCAGCCCCCCCGAGGTTGTTGAAAAACTGTTTTTT. This sequence encodes CASSPPEVVEKLFF.

The DNA of the CDR3 is TGTGCCAGCGGTCCGGGACAGGAGGCAGGGGCCTTTTACGAGCAGTACTTC. Protein sequence: CASGPGQEAGAFYEQYF. V is TRBV5-5 and J is TRBJ2-7, with 8 bases aligning to TRBD1. CDR1 and CDR2 (germline): SGHKS, YYEKEE (reference sequence). V lost 7 bases to trimming and J lost 4 bases; unmatched junction nucleotides: 19. The CDR3 covers 17 residues.

The rearrangement uses TRBV18 and TRBJ2-1, with 8 positions matching TRBD1. Germline V gene lookup returns CDR1 KGHSH and CDR2 LQKENI. V shed 3 bases, J shed 6 bases, and the junction held 1 base outside the gene matches. The CDR3 is 13 residues long. As DNA, the CDR3 is TGTGCCAGCTCACCCGGACAGGGCAATGAGCAGTTCTTC. The encoded protein is CASSPGQGNEQFF.

This clone was found a few times. The V call is TRBV19, the J call TRBJ2-3; TRBD2 agrees at 8 bases. This CDR3 has 16 amino acids. In germline, CDR1 is LNHDA, CDR2 SQIVND (reference sequence). The J segment lost 0 bases and the V segment lost 3 bases, leaving 5 bases of the junction unmatched. The CDR3: CASSMRLALSTDTQYF. CDR3 in DNA: TGTGCCAGTAGTATGAGACTAGCGCTTAGCACAGATACGCAGTATTTT.

The chain recombines TRBV7-9 with TRBJ2-5; 12 nucleotides match TRBD2. Trimming cost V 2 bases and J 3 bases; bases outside gene matches: 4. The CDR3 is made up of 16 amino acids. In germline, CDR1 is SEHNR, CDR2 FQNEAQ (reference sequence). The CDR3 region is CASSLPRLAGEETQYF. CDR3 nucleotide sequence: TGTGCCAGCAGCTTACCCCGACTAGCGGGAGAAGAGACCCAGTACTTC.

The chain employs TRBV14 and TRBJ2-2; TRBD2 matches 11 bases. CDR1 and CDR2 from the germline V gene are SGHDN and FVKESK. V gave up 0 bases and J gave up 4 bases; unmatched junction bases: 4. The CDR3 totals 17 residues. The CDR3 loop reads CASSQESSGRGTGELFF. The CDR3 nucleotides read TGTGCCAGCAGCCAAGAGAGTAGCGGGAGGGGCACCGGGGAGCTGTTTTTT.

Only one count was recorded for this clone. The chain recombines TRBV6-6 with TRBJ1-1, with D unresolved. Germline V gene lookup returns CDR1 MNHNY and CDR2 SVGAGI (reference sequence). The CDR3 contains 14 residues. V was clipped by 6 bases and J by 0 bases, with 11 bases between them. The CDR3 region is CASSLEGLNTEAFF. The CDR3 region has the DNA TGTGCCAGCAGCCTCGAGGGTCTGAACACTGAAGCTTTCTTT.

The chain links TRBV15 to TRBJ2-4; 7 nucleotides agree with TRBD1. The J segment lost 9 bases and the V segment lost 9 bases, leaving 11 bases of the junction unmatched. This CDR3 has 13 amino acids. Germline CDR1 is LNHNV and CDR2 is YYDKDF (reference sequence). The CDR3 here is CATSDRERGIQYF. The CDR3 bases are TGTGCCACTAGTGACAGGGAGCGTGGCATTCAGTACTTC.

The V call is TRBV29-1, the J call TRBJ2-1; TRBD2 agrees at 11 bases. CDR1 and CDR2 (germline): SQVTM, ANQGSEA. The CDR3 runs to 19 residues. With 1 base clipped from V and 4 bases from J, the junction kept 15 bases outside the gene matches. The CDR3 sequence is CSVEGGLADPNGAYNEQFF. In nucleotides, the CDR3 is TGCAGCGTTGAAGGGGGACTAGCGGACCCTAACGGGGCTTACAATGAGCAGTTCTTC.

V is TRBV5-4 and J is TRBJ2-7; 11 nucleotides agree with TRBD2. J gave up 2 bases and V 3 bases, and 16 bases lay outside the gene matches. This CDR3 contains 19 residues. Germline V CDR1 and CDR2: SGHNT, YYREEE (reference sequence). DNA for the CDR3: TGTGCCAGCAGCTCCCAATCTCCTCCGGGACTAGCGGCGACCTACGAGCAGTACTTC. As protein: CASSSQSPPGLAATYEQYF.

The chain carries TRBV7-9 and TRBJ2-2; possible D gene TRBD2, 5 bases. There are 18 residues in the CDR3. With 3 bases removed from V and 1 base from J, the gap between germline ends came to 18 bases. Germline assignment: CDR1 SEHNR and CDR2 FQNEAQ (reference sequence). For the CDR3, the DNA is TGTGCCAGCAGCTTCCCCAATAAATCAAGCGGGAACACCGGGGAGCTGTTTTTT. Amino acids: CASSFPNKSSGNTGELFF.

The gene calls are TRBV7-9 and TRBJ2-1; 9 nucleotides line up with TRBD2. The CDR3 runs 17 residues. CDR1 and CDR2 from the germline V gene are SEHNR and FQNEAQ (reference sequence). The V gene end was trimmed by 1 base and the J gene end by 7 bases; junction bases not matched to a gene: 11. CDR3 protein: CASSLDLGGRAGNEQFF. The CDR3, as DNA: TGTGCCAGCAGCTTAGACCTAGGCGGGAGGGCCGGTAATGAGCAGTTCTTC.

This clone has more than one count but fewer than ten. The CDR3 coding sequence is TGTGCCAGCTCTTTGGGCCCAGATACGCAGTATTTT. Translated: CASSLGPDTQYF. The rearrangement links TRBV25-1 to TRBJ2-3; D is uncertain. Germline V gene lookup returns CDR1 MGHDK and CDR2 SYGVNS. There are 12 residues in the CDR3. Between the trimmed V and J ends, which lost 8 bases and 4 bases, there was a span of 10 bases.

Only a few counts were recorded for this clone. The chain is built from TRBV29-1 and TRBJ1-2, with TRBD1 identical over 10 bases. The junction had 3 bases not matched to a gene; V was cut back by 6 bases and J by 5 bases. Germline V gene data show CDR1 as SQVTM and CDR2 as ANQGSEA. The CDR3 has 12 residues. The CDR3 nucleotides read TGCAGCGTCGGGACAGGGGAATATGGCTACACCTTC. It yields the protein CSVGTGEYGYTF.

This clone came up once. The rearrangement links TRBV9 to TRBJ2-5, with D tentatively TRBD2 (6 bases). The CDR3 covers 16 residues. Germline CDR1 SGDLS, CDR2 YYNGEE. The germline V and J ends were trimmed by 2 bases and 1 base, with 15 bases remaining between them. The CDR3 coding sequence is TGTGCCAGCAGCGTGGGCAAGGACGGGGGCCAAGAGACCCAGTACTTC. This translates into CASSVGKDGGQETQYF.

V is TRBV5-1 and J is TRBJ2-3; 15 bases fit TRBD2. There are 19 residues in the CDR3. Per the germline V gene, CDR1 is SGHRS and CDR2 is YFSETQ. J lost 0 bases, V lost 3 bases, and 8 bases had no gene match. The CDR3 here is CASSCGLAGGSPSTDTQYF. CDR3 DNA sequence: TGCGCCAGCAGCTGCGGACTAGCGGGAGGGTCCCCGAGCACAGATACGCAGTATTTT.

V gene TRBV25-1 combines with J gene TRBJ2-5; D is possibly TRBD2 (6 bases). Germline CDR1 and CDR2: MGHDK and SYGVNS. The germline V and J ends were trimmed by 10 bases and 0 bases, with 15 bases remaining between them. The CDR3 is made up of 14 amino acids. CDR3: CATDPGVYQETQYF. The CDR3 DNA follows: TGTGCCACAGACCCGGGAGTCTACCAAGAGACCCAGTACTTC.

V and J are TRBV27 and TRBJ2-1; 14 bases line up with TRBD2. V was clipped by 4 bases and J by 7 bases; unmatched bases: 9. The CDR3 sequence is 17 residues long. Germline V gene sequence: CDR1 MNHEY, CDR2 SMNVEV (reference sequence). The CDR3 loop reads CASSSSIRLAGGNEQFF. CDR3 nucleotide sequence: TGTGCCAGCAGTTCATCTATCCGACTAGCGGGAGGGAATGAGCAGTTCTTC.

The table lists this clone with a few counts. The chain carries TRBV2 and TRBJ2-1; 7 nucleotides align to TRBD2. Trimming cost V 6 bases and J 4 bases; bases outside gene matches: 3. CDR3 length equals 13 residues. Per the germline V gene, CDR1 is SNHLY and CDR2 is FYNNEI. The CDR3 region is CASRASGYNEQFF. CDR3 sequence (DNA): TGTGCCAGCAGGGCTAGCGGATACAATGAGCAGTTCTTC.

The chain has TRBV5-5 and TRBJ2-7; 10 bases fit TRBD2. V lost 0 bases to trimming and J lost 5 bases; unmatched junction nucleotides: 8. The CDR3 has 16 amino acids. Germline V lookup: CDR1 SGHKS, CDR2 YYEKEE (reference sequence). The chain's CDR3 is CASSLAPSGRLDEQYF. The CDR3 bases are TGTGCCAGCAGCTTGGCCCCTAGCGGGAGACTCGACGAGCAGTACTTC.

The chain uses TRBV19 and TRBJ2-2; TRBD1 might be the D (5 bases). The CDR3 is 13 residues long. In germline, CDR1 is LNHDA, CDR2 SQIVND (reference sequence). V lost 3 bases to trimming and J lost 6 bases, with 8 bases between them. CDR3: CASSMSRAGELFF. DNA for the CDR3: TGTGCCAGTAGTATGTCCAGGGCCGGGGAGCTGTTTTTT.

The chain employs TRBV5-8 and TRBJ2-5; the D gene is possibly TRBD1 (6 bases). This CDR3 contains 14 residues. V gave up 2 bases and J gave up 5 bases, with 13 bases separating them. Germline loops: CDR1 SGHTS, CDR2 YDEGEE. CDR3 bases: TGTGCCAGCAGCTTAATAGGGGGACGGGAGACCCAGTACTTC. Translating it yields CASSLIGGRETQYF.